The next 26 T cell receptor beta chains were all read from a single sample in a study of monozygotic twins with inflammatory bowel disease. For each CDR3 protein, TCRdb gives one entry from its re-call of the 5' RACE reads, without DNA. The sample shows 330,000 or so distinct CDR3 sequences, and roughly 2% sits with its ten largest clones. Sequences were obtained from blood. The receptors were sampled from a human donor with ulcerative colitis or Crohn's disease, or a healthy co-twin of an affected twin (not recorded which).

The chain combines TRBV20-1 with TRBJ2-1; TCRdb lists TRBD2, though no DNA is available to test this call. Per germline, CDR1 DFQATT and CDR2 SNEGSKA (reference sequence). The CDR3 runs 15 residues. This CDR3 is CSASGLAGGNNEQFF.

CDR3 protein: CASSATGHPNEKLFF. This sequence joins TRBV5-1 and TRBJ1-4; checking the TCRdb D call of TRBD1 is not possible without DNA. This CDR3 is built from 15 residues. The germline V gene has CDR1 SGHRS and CDR2 YFSETQ.

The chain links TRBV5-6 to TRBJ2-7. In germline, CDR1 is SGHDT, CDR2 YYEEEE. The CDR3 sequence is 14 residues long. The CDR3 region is CASTEFNSGYEQYF. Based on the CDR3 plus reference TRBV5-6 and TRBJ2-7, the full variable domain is DAGVTQSPTHLIKTRGQQVTLRCSPKSGHDTVSWYQQALGQGPQFIFQYYEEEERQRGNFPDRFSGHQFPNYSSELNVNALLLGDSALYLCASTEFNSGYEQYFGPGTRLTVT.

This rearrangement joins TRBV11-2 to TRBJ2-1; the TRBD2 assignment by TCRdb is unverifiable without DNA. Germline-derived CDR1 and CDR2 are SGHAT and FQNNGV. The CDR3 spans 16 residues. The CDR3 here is CASSLGPSGYYNEQFF.

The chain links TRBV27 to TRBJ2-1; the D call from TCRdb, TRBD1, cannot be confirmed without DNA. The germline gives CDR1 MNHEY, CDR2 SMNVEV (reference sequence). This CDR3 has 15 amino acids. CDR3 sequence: CASSFIGQKYNEQFF.

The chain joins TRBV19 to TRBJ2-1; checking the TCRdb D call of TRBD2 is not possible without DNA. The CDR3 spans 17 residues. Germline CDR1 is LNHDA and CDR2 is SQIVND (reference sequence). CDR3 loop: CASSTGLLPHSYNEQFF.

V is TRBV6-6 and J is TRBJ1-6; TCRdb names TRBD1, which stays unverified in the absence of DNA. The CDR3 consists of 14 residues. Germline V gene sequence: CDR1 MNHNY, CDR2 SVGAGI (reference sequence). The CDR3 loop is CASAGTVNNSPLHF.

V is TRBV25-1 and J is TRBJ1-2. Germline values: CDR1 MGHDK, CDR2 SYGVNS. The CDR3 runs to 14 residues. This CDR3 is CASSESYGSRGYTF.

CDR3 region: CASSLGGREGEKLFF. V and J are TRBV5-4 and TRBJ1-4; TCRdb indicates TRBD1, and absent DNA this call remains unverified. Germline lookup yields CDR1 SGHNT and CDR2 YYREEE (reference sequence). The CDR3 is made up of 15 amino acids.

This CDR3 reads CASRPTGFGTQYF. The chain couples TRBV6-5 to TRBJ2-3; as DNA is missing, the TRBD1 call by TCRdb cannot be tested. The CDR3 is 13 residues long. The germline CDR1 and CDR2 sequences are MNHEY and SVGAGI.

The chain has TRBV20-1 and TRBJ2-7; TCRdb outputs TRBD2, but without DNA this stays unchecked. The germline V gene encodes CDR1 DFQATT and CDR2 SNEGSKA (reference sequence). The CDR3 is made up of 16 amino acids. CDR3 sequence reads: CSARGLAGGVSLEQYF.

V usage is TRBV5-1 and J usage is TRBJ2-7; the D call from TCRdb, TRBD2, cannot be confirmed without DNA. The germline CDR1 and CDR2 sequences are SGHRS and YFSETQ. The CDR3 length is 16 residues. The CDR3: CASSLAPSGLSYEQYF.

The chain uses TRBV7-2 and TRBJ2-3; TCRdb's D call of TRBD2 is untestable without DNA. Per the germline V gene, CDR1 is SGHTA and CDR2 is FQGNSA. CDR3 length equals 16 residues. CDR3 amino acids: CASSTNGGARSDTQYF. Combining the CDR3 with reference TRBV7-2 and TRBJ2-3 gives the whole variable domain GAGVSQSPSNKVTEKGKDVELRCDPISGHTALYWYRQSLGQGLEFLIYFQGNSAPDKSGLPSDRFSAERTGGSVSTLTIQRTQQEDSAVYLCASSTNGGARSDTQYFGPGTRLTVL.

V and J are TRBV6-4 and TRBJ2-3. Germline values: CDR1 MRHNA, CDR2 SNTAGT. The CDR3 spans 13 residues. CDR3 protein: CASSVGSTDTQYF.

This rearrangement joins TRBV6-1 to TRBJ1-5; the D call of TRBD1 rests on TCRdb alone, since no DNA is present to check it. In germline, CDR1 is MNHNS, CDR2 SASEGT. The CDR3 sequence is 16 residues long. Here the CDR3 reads CASSVTPPGGVQPQHF.

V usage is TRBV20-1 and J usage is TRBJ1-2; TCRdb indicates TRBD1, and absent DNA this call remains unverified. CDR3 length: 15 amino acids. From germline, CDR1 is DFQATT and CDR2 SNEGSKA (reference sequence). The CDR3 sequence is CSATGGGDGHYGYTF.

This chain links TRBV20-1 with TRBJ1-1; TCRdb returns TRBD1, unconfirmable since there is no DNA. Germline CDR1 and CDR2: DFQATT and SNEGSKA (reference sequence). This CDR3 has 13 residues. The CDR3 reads CSAGGGPNTEAFF.

The CDR3 here is CASSALGGQEYQPQHF. The chain couples TRBV19 to TRBJ1-5; TCRdb returns TRBD1, unconfirmable since there is no DNA. The CDR3 has 16 amino acids. Germline V gene lookup returns CDR1 LNHDA and CDR2 SQIVND (reference sequence).

CDR3: CASRLRGGGVEKLFF. The chain links TRBV12-3 or TRBV12-4 to TRBJ1-4; TCRdb lists TRBD1, though no DNA is available to test this call. The CDR3 extends over 15 amino acids.

The CDR3 protein is CASSWTGRPQETQYF. V gene TRBV14 combines with J gene TRBJ2-5; the TRBD1 assignment by TCRdb is unverifiable without DNA. The CDR3 is 15 residues long. Per the germline V gene, CDR1 is SGHDN and CDR2 is FVKESK.

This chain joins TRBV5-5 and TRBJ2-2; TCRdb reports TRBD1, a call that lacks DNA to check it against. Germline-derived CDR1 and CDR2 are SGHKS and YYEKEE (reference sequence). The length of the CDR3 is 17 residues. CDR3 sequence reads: CASSFTPSGSGTGELFF.

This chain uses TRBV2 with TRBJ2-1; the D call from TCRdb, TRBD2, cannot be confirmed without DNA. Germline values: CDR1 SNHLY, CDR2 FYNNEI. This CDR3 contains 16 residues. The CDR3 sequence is CASSEVGLEVRIEQFF. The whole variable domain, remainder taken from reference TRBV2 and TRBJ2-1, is EPEVTQTPSHQVTQMGQEVILRCVPISNHLYFYWYRQILGQKVEFLVSFYNNEISEKSEIFDDQFSVERPDGSNFTLKIRSTKLEDSAMYFCASSEVGLEVRIEQFFGPGTRLTVL.

The CDR3 loop is CASSLPRGGTGELFF. This chain links TRBV4-1 with TRBJ2-2; without DNA, the TCRdb call of TRBD1 cannot be checked. Looked up from germline, CDR1 is MGHRA and CDR2 is YSYEKL. The CDR3 sequence is 15 residues long.

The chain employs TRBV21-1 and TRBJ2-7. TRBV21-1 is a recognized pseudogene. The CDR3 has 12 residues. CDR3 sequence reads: CASERSSYEQYF.

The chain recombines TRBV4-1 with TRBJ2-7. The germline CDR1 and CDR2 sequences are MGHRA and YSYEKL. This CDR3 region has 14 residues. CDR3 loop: CASSQETGDSEQYF.

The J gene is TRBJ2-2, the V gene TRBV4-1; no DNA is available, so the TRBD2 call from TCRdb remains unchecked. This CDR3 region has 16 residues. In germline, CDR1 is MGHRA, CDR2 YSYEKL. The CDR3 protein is CASSRLAGGMDGELFF.